What follows are 2 T cell receptor beta chains derived from one specimen sequenced in a study of cytomegalovirus exposure and HLA in healthy donors. PCR employed 60 Vbeta and 13 Jbeta primers. Sequencing used immunoSEQ multiplex PCR; TCRdb keeps in-frame clones, though not all of them. The sample records over 40,000 clones, roughly 64% being singletons. Sequencing was performed on PBMCs. These receptors were collected from a man aged 55-75 years in good health and CMV-seropositive.

The V and J genes are TRBV5-1 and TRBJ2-1; 11 bases are shared with TRBD1. CDR1 is SGHRS and CDR2 is YFSETQ in the germline V gene. After removal of 4 bases from V and 9 bases from J, the junction contained 9 bases not matched to a gene. This CDR3 has 15 residues. CDR3 in amino acids: CASSPGQGAQSEQFF. CDR3 nucleotide sequence: TGCGCCAGCAGCCCCGGACAGGGGGCGCAATCTGAGCAGTTCTTC. Based on the CDR3 plus reference TRBV5-1 and TRBJ2-1, the full variable domain is KAGVTQTPRYLIKTRGQQVTLSCSPISGHRSVSWYQQTPGQGLQFLFEYFSETQRNKGNFPGRFSGRQFSNSRSEMNVSTLELGDSALYLCASSPGQGAQSEQFFGPGTRLTVL.

The chain has TRBV21-1 and TRBJ2-3; the D call of TRBD2 is as the table states it, not checked on the DNA. TRBV21-1 is a listed pseudogene. CDR3 size: 16 residues. The CDR3 DNA reads TGTGCCAGCAGCAAATATGTAGCGACTAGCACAGATACGCAGTATTTT. It codes for CASSKYVATSTDTQYF.